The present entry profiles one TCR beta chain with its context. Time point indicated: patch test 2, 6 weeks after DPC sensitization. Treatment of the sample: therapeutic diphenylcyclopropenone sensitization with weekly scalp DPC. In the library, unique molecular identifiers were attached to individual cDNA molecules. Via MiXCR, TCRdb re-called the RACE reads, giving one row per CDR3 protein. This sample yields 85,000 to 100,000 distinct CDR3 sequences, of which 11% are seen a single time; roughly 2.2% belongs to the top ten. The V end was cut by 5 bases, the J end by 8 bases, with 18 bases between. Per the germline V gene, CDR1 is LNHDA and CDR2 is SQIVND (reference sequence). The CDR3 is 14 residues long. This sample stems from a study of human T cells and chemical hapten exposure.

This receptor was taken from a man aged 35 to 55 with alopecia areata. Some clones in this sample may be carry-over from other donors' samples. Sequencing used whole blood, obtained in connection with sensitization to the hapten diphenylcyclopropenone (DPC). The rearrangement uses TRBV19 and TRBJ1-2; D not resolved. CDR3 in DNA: TGTGCCAGTAGTCCTCAAGTATCAGCGGAAGGCTACACCTTC. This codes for CASSPQVSAEGYTF.